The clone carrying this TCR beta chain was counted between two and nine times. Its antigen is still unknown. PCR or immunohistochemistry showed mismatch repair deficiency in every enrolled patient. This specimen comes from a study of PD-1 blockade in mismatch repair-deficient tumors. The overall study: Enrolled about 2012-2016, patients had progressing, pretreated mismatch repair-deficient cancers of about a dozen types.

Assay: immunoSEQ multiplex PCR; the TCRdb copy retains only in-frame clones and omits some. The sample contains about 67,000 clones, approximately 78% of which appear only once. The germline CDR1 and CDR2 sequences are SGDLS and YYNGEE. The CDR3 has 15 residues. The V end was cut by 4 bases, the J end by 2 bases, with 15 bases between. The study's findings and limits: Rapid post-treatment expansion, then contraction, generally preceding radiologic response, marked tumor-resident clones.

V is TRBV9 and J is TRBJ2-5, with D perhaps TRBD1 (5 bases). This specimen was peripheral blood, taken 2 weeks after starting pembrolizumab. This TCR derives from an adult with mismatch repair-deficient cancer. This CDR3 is CASSYTDRQQETQYF. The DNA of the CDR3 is TGTGCCAGCAGCTATACCGATCGACAGCAAGAGACCCAGTACTTC.